The T cell receptor (beta chain) described here comes from a study of beta chain features in type 1 diabetes. The isolated RNA, all of it, was reverse transcribed, so expressed TCRB transcripts were what got sequenced. Assay: immunoSEQ multiplex PCR; the TCRdb copy retains only in-frame clones and omits some. The table shows approximately 330,000 clones, with approximately 10% occurring only once. The germline V gene encodes CDR1 LGHNA and CDR2 YSLEER. This CDR3 has 13 residues. Trimming removed 6 bases at V and 2 bases at J, with 10 bases between. To note about this clone: The sample carries other DNA sequences with the same CDR3.

The receptor was derived from a woman in her thirties in good health. The material sequenced was naive CD4+ T cells from blood. The chain joins TRBV4-3 to TRBJ2-5, with D possibly being TRBD2 (6 bases). The CDR3 DNA is TGCGCCAGCAGTCCTGGGGGGCAAGAGACCCAGTACTTC. The encoded protein is CASSPGGQETQYF.